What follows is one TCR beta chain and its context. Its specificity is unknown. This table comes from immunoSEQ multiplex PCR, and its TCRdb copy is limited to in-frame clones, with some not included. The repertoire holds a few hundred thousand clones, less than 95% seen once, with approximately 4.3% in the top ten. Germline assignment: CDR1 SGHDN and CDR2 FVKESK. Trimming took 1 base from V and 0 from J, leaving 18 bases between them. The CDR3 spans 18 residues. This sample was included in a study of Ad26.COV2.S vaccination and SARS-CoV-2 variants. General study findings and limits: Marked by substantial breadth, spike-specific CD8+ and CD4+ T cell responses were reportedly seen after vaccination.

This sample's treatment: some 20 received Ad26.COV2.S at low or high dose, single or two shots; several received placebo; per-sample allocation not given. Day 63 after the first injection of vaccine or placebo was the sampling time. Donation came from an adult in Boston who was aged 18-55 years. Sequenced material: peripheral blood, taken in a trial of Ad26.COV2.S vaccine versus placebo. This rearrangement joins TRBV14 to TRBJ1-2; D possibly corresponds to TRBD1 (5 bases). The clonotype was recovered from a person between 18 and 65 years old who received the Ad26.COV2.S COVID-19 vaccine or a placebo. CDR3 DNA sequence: TGTGCCAGCAGCCAAGGAGACGACAGAATTGGAGCTAACTATGGCTACACCTTC. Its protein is CASSQGDDRIGANYGYTF.